These T cell receptor beta chains were read from a single sample in a study of blood T cell repertoires in COVID-19. Some clones are missing from TCRdb's copy, which holds only in-frame ones; the method was immunoSEQ multiplex PCR. The table includes approximately 250,000 clones, approximately 88% detected once. Sequencing was carried out using peripheral blood. These receptors all stem from a woman aged 65 to 85 with COVID-19, enrolled during active disease. CDR3s leave out the opening cysteine and the closing phenylalanine or tryptophan. A D gene is named only where the DNA matches it firmly. Rows give clone size only sometimes, using once, few, many, or a class for an expanded clone.

J gene: TRBJ2-2
clone size: .
D gene: TRBD2
V gene: TRBV7-9
CDR3 protein: ASSPGSGTEITGKLF

J gene: TRBJ1-5
clone size: few
D gene: TRBD1
V gene: TRBV27
CDR3 protein: ASRRTGVSNQPQH

J gene: TRBJ1-1
clone size: few
D gene: .
V gene: TRBV5-1
CDR3 protein: ASTPGGANTEAF

J gene: TRBJ2-7
clone size: .
D gene: TRBD1
V gene: TRBV3-1/TRBV3-2
CDR3 protein: ASSQGAGGSYEQY

J gene: TRBJ2-7
clone size: .
D gene: TRBD1
V gene: TRBV4-2
CDR3 protein: ASSRERTGYEQY

J gene: TRBJ2-5
clone size: .
D gene: TRBD2
V gene: TRBV12-5
CDR3 protein: ASGPGTSEGTQY

J gene: TRBJ1-2
clone size: .
D gene: TRBD1
V gene: TRBV9
CDR3 protein: ASSPRQGGYGYT

J gene: TRBJ2-1
clone size: .
D gene: TRBD2
V gene: TRBV11-2
CDR3 protein: ASSLASGPSYNEQF

J gene: TRBJ1-5
clone size: .
D gene: .
V gene: TRBV7-9
CDR3 protein: ASSLALTGDSNQPQH

J gene: TRBJ1-2
clone size: few
D gene: TRBD1
V gene: TRBV20-1
CDR3 protein: SASGQGAFYGYT

J gene: TRBJ1-1
clone size: once
D gene: .
V gene: TRBV19
CDR3 protein: ASSVIGHPNTEAF

J gene: TRBJ2-1
clone size: .
D gene: .
V gene: TRBV19
CDR3 protein: ASSSVSSYNEQF

J gene: TRBJ2-1
clone size: .
D gene: .
V gene: TRBV3-1/TRBV3-2
CDR3 protein: ASSQRSGRADNEQF